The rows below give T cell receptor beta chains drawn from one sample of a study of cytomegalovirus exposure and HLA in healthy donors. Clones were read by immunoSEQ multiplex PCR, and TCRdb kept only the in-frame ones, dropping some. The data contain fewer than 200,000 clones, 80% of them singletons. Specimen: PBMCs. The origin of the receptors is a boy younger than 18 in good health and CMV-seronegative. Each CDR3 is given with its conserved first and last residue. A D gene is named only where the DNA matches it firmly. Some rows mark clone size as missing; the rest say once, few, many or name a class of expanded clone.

CASSPPLREAQYF | TGTGCCAGCAGCCCCCCCTTACGAGAGGCCCAGTACTTC | NA | NA | TRBJ2-5 | TRBV9
CASSSLGGNIQYF | TGTGCCAGCAGCTCACTGGGGGGGAACATTCAGTACTTC | few | TRBD2 | TRBJ2-4 | TRBV11-1
CASRRTLSGTDTQYF | TGTGCCAGCAGGAGGACTCTCTCGGGCACAGATACGCAGTATTTT | NA | NA | TRBJ2-3 | TRBV9
CASGLFHDRSVNTEAFF | TGTGCTAGTGGTTTGTTCCATGACAGGAGCGTGAACACTGAAGCTTTCTTT | NA | NA | TRBJ1-1 | TRBV12-5
CSSSLAGGYRTDTQYF | TGTTCCAGCAGCTTAGCGGGGGGGTATCGCACAGATACGCAGTATTTT | NA | TRBD2 | TRBJ2-3 | TRBV7-9
CASGRASSGNTIYF | TGTGCTAGTGGGCGGGCCTCCTCTGGAAACACCATATATTTT | many | NA | TRBJ1-3 | TRBV12-5
CASRDIRYGYTF | TGTGCCAGCAGGGACATACGCTATGGCTACACCTTC | NA | NA | TRBJ1-2 | TRBV27
CASSGVFGNTIYF | TGTGCCAGCAGCGGAGTGTTCGGAAACACCATATATTTT | NA | NA | TRBJ1-3 | TRBV11-3
CASSSSGTGANGYTF | TGTGCCAGTAGTTCCTCCGGGACAGGGGCCAATGGCTACACCTTC | NA | TRBD1 | TRBJ1-2 | TRBV19
CASSRMRAGVDGTGELFF | TGCGCCAGCAGCCGAATGCGAGCGGGAGTCGACGGCACCGGGGAGCTGTTTTTT | NA | TRBD2 | TRBJ2-2 | TRBV4-3
CAWTPVNGNTIYF | TGTGCCTGGACCCCGGTTAACGGAAACACCATATATTTT | NA | NA | TRBJ1-3 | TRBV30
CASSGTSGGPYNEQFF | TGTGCCAGCAGTGGTACTAGCGGGGGGCCCTACAATGAGCAGTTCTTC | NA | TRBD2 | TRBJ2-1 | TRBV28
CASRPGQLGGNTIYF | TGTGCCAGCAGGCCGGGACAGTTAGGGGGAAACACCATATATTTT | NA | TRBD1 | TRBJ1-3 | TRBV6-1
CASSYPSMGQGQEQYF | TGTGCCAGCAGCTATCCGTCTATGGGACAGGGGCAGGAGCAGTACTTC | few | TRBD1 | TRBJ2-7 | TRBV11-1
CASSLEVSRQAAYEQYF | TGTGCCAGCAGCTTAGAAGTTTCGCGACAGGCCGCCTACGAGCAGTACTTC | NA | NA | TRBJ2-7 | TRBV7-9
CAWKAGGNTGELFF | TGTGCCTGGAAGGCAGGGGGCAACACCGGGGAGCTGTTTTTT | NA | TRBD1 | TRBJ2-2 | TRBV30
CAWSVGFNQPQHF | TGTGCCTGGAGTGTGGGCTTCAATCAGCCCCAGCATTTT | once | NA | TRBJ1-5 | TRBV30
CASSSQLKSVQETQYF | TGTGCCAGCAGCTCCCAGTTGAAGAGCGTACAAGAGACCCAGTACTTC | NA | NA | TRBJ2-5 | TRBV7-9
CASSQGSSGGYNEQFF | TGTGCCAGCAGCCAAGGATCCAGCGGGGGCTACAATGAGCAGTTCTTC | NA | TRBD2 | TRBJ2-1 | TRBV4-2
CASSLAFRAETDTQYF | TGTGCCAGCAGCTTAGCCTTCAGGGCTGAAACAGATACGCAGTATTTT | NA | NA | TRBJ2-3 | TRBV11-3
CASSFGSTDTQYF | TGTGCCAGCAGCTTCGGTAGCACAGATACGCAGTATTTT | NA | NA | TRBJ2-3 | TRBV7-9
CATSSRAGSGNTIYF | TGTGCCACCAGCTCTCGGGCGGGCTCTGGAAACACCATATATTTT | NA | NA | TRBJ1-3 | TRBV15
CASSLGARGLAYGYTF | TGTGCCAGCAGCTTAGGAGCCAGAGGATTAGCCTATGGCTACACCTTC | NA | NA | TRBJ1-2 | TRBV7-9
CASIGSGGDGYTF | TGTGCCAGCATCGGTTCAGGGGGCGATGGCTACACCTTC | NA | TRBD1 | TRBJ1-2 | TRBV25-1
CASSLLTGQDYNEQFF | TGTGCCAGCAGCTTACTTACGGGACAGGATTACAATGAGCAGTTCTTC | NA | TRBD1 | TRBJ2-1 | TRBV7-8
CASSPRMAGGGYEQYF | TGTGCCAGCAGCCCCCGAATGGCGGGAGGGGGCTACGAGCAGTACTTC | NA | TRBD2 | TRBJ2-7 | TRBV4-2
CASRQGSEAFF | TGTGCCAGTAGGCAGGGGTCTGAAGCTTTCTTT | NA | NA | TRBJ1-1 | TRBV19
CASSLVGSNTEAFF | TGTGCCAGCAGCTTGGTTGGCTCTAACACTGAAGCTTTCTTT | few | NA | TRBJ1-1 | TRBV5-4
CASSRQGRYGYTF | TGTGCCAGCAGTAGACAGGGTCGCTATGGCTACACCTTC | NA | TRBD1 | TRBJ1-2 | TRBV27
CASSQEGRLNTEAFF | TGCGCCAGCAGCCAAGAGGGCCGTTTGAACACTGAAGCTTTCTTT | NA | NA | TRBJ1-1 | TRBV4-1
CASSPITTGRETQYF | TGTGCCAGCAGTCCTATTACGACAGGCCGGGAGACCCAGTACTTC | NA | NA | TRBJ2-5 | TRBV5-8
CASSGAGDRFNYEQYF | TGTGCCAGCAGCGGGGCCGGAGACAGGTTCAACTACGAGCAGTACTTC | once | NA | TRBJ2-7 | TRBV9
CAGWRRMSEAFF | TGTGCCGGATGGCGCAGGATGAGTGAAGCTTTCTTT | NA | NA | TRBJ1-1 | TRBV30
CASSETLSGEQFF | TGCGCCAGCAGTGAGACCCTTAGCGGGGAGCAGTTCTTC | NA | TRBD2 | TRBJ2-1 | TRBV10-1
CASADGAGGPPDTQYF | TGTGCCAGCGCGGACGGAGCGGGAGGGCCCCCAGATACGCAGTATTTT | once | TRBD2 | TRBJ2-3 | TRBV6-4
CASSQVDRGFNQPQHF | TGCGCCAGCAGCCAAGTGGACAGGGGGTTCAATCAGCCCCAGCATTTT | NA | TRBD1 | TRBJ1-5 | TRBV4-1
CASSLGLAGGNEQFF | TGTGCCAGCAGCTTAGGACTAGCCGGAGGTAATGAGCAGTTCTTC | NA | TRBD2 | TRBJ2-1 | TRBV7-2
CASSHAGMNTEAFF | TGTGCCAGCAGCCACGCAGGGATGAACACTGAAGCTTTCTTT | NA | NA | TRBJ1-1 | TRBV14
CASTRGTGLNTEAFF | TGTGCCAGTACCCGCGGGACAGGGCTGAACACTGAAGCTTTCTTT | NA | TRBD1 | TRBJ1-1 | TRBV19
CASSRGAGVSLGRYEQYF | TGTGCCAGCAGCCGGGGGGCGGGGGTATCTCTTGGAAGGTACGAGCAGTACTTC | NA | NA | TRBJ2-7 | TRBV14